The 28 T cell receptor beta chains given below trace back to one sample, sequenced in a study of blood T cell repertoires in COVID-19. Assay used: immunoSEQ multiplex PCR; TCRdb lists only in-frame clones, some missing. The sample shows 150,000 to 200,000 clones, 84% of them seen only once. Sequencing was done on a sample of PBMCs or T cells enriched from blood (not recorded which). These receptors were collected from a woman aged 30 to 39 who had been exposed to COVID-19.

The rearrangement uses TRBV6-4 and TRBJ2-7; 7 bases align to TRBD1. The trim removed 4 bases at V and 4 bases at J, leaving 4 bases unmatched. The CDR3 totals 13 residues. The germline gives CDR1 MRHNA, CDR2 SNTAGT. This CDR3 is CASSVGTAYEQYF. In DNA form, the CDR3 reads TGTGCCAGCAGTGTCGGGACAGCTTACGAGCAGTACTTC.

This clone has only one observation. The sample holds other DNA sequences that translate to the same CDR3. The V call is TRBV12-3 or TRBV12-4, the J call TRBJ1-1; possibly TRBD1 for D (5 bases). This CDR3 region has 13 residues. V gave up 3 bases and J gave up 2 bases, with 7 bases separating them. The DNA for the CDR3 is TGTGCCAGCAGTTTGGGGCGCAACACTGAAGCTTTCTTT. Its protein is CASSLGRNTEAFF.

The J gene is TRBJ1-4, the V gene TRBV2, with a possible D match to TRBD1 (6 bases). Germline CDR1 SNHLY, CDR2 FYNNEI. The CDR3 extends over 14 amino acids. Trimming removed 4 bases from V and 5 bases from J, with 11 bases in between. For the CDR3, the DNA is TGTGCCAGCAGTGCAGGGGACGGGAATGAAAAACTGTTTTTT. This codes for CASSAGDGNEKLFF.

This sequence joins TRBV5-4 and TRBJ1-2, with 9 bases that match TRBD1. The germline V gene has CDR1 SGHNT and CDR2 YYREEE (reference sequence). Trimming at V came to 4 bases and at J to 5 bases, leaving 9 bases not matched to a gene. This CDR3 has 15 amino acids. The CDR3 sequence is CASSEQQGARYGYTF. CDR3 nucleotides: TGTGCCAGCAGCGAACAACAGGGGGCGAGGTATGGCTACACCTTC.

J is TRBJ1-1 and V is TRBV25-1; possibly TRBD1 for D (5 bases). Germline V gene sequence: CDR1 MGHDK, CDR2 SYGVNS. This CDR3 region has 15 residues. Deletions cut 1 base from V and 4 bases from J, with 13 bases between. CDR3 sequence reads: CASSEFREGSTEAFF. The CDR3 DNA reads as TGTGCCAGCAGTGAATTCAGGGAAGGGTCCACTGAAGCTTTCTTT.

The gene calls are TRBV18 and TRBJ1-1, with 7 bases that match TRBD1. The length of the CDR3 is 14 residues. CDR1 is KGHSH and CDR2 is LQKENI in the germline V gene. With 3 bases clipped from V and 5 bases from J, the junction kept 6 bases outside the gene matches. The CDR3 loop reads CASSPRQGETEAFF. DNA of the CDR3: TGTGCCAGCTCACCTAGACAGGGAGAGACTGAAGCTTTCTTT.

This chain links TRBV2 with TRBJ2-3, with 9 bases that match TRBD2. Germline loops: CDR1 SNHLY, CDR2 FYNNEI. V dropped 4 bases and J dropped 5; count of bases not matched to a gene: 7. The CDR3 has 15 amino acids. CDR3 coding DNA: TGTGCCAGCAGTGTACCAGCGGGGGGATTAGATACGCAGTATTTT. It specifies CASSVPAGGLDTQYF.

V usage is TRBV6-2 or TRBV6-3 and J usage is TRBJ1-2, with D unresolved. Looked up from germline, CDR1 is MNHEY and CDR2 is SVGEGT. Trimming pared 6 bases from V and 1 base from J, leaving 6 bases between. This CDR3 contains 12 residues. CDR3: CASSVDNYGYTF. In DNA form, the CDR3 reads TGTGCCAGCAGCGTAGATAACTATGGCTACACCTTC.

The chain uses TRBV7-9 and TRBJ2-1; possibly TRBD2 for D (7 bases). V lost 5 bases and J 3 bases, leaving 14 bases between the germline ends. The length of the CDR3 is 15 residues. Germline CDR1 is SEHNR and CDR2 is FQNEAQ (reference sequence). The CDR3 sequence: CASSPGGRGYNEQFF. CDR3 coding DNA: TGTGCCAGCAGCCCGGGAGGCAGGGGCTACAATGAGCAGTTCTTC.

This rearrangement joins TRBV3-1 (or the pseudogene TRBV3-2) to TRBJ2-1; TRBD2 matches at 11 bases. Germline CDR1 LGHDT, CDR2 YNNKEL (reference sequence). Germline trimming cut 4 bases from V and 13 bases from J; bases unmatched to any gene: 9. The CDR3 spans 14 residues. CDR3 residues: CASSPSTSGGPQFF. CDR3 in DNA: TGTGCCAGCAGCCCTAGTACTAGCGGGGGCCCCCAGTTCTTC.

The chain carries TRBV7-3 and TRBJ1-3, with D possibly TRBD1 on 6 matching bases. Germline V lookup: CDR1 SGHTA, CDR2 FQGTGA. V gave up 4 bases and J gave up 0 bases, with 13 bases separating them. The CDR3 extends over 16 amino acids. The CDR3 sequence is CASSSGQLNSGNTIYF. The CDR3 DNA follows: TGTGCCAGCAGCTCTGGACAGTTGAACTCTGGAAACACCATATATTTT.

V gene TRBV5-4 combines with J gene TRBJ1-1; D gene ambiguous. CDR3 size: 14 residues. The germline gives CDR1 SGHNT, CDR2 YYREEE (reference sequence). V was pared by 5 bases and J by 3 bases, with 14 bases between. The CDR3 region is CASRSSPGDTEAFF. CDR3 nucleotide sequence: TGTGCCAGCAGATCTTCCCCCGGGGACACTGAAGCTTTCTTT.

This chain uses TRBV3-1 (or the pseudogene TRBV3-2) with TRBJ1-3, with 8 positions matching TRBD1. The V gene's germline CDR1 is LGHDT and CDR2 YNNKEL (reference sequence). The length of the CDR3 is 15 residues. Trimming cost V 3 bases and J 2 bases; bases outside gene matches: 3. CDR3 sequence: CASSQMDRAGNTIYF. CDR3 DNA: TGTGCCAGCAGCCAGATGGACAGGGCTGGAAACACCATATATTTT.

The V call is TRBV4-1, the J call TRBJ2-7; D may be TRBD1 (5 bases). The CDR3 is made up of 18 amino acids. V lost 0 bases, J lost 3 bases, and 21 bases lay in between. Germline V CDR1 and CDR2: MGHRA, YSYEKL. For the CDR3, the DNA is TGCGCCAGCAGCCAAGATACAGGAATCGGCCCCCGCTACTACGAGCAGTACTTC. Protein product: CASSQDTGIGPRYYEQYF.

J is TRBJ1-5 and V is TRBV19; perhaps TRBD1 as D (5 bases). Germline loops: CDR1 LNHDA, CDR2 SQIVND (reference sequence). Trimming removed 3 bases from V and 5 bases from J, with 8 bases in between. This CDR3 region has 13 residues. The CDR3 reads CASSISGDQPQHF. CDR3 bases: TGTGCCAGTAGTATCTCGGGGGATCAGCCCCAGCATTTT. Filled out from reference TRBV19 and TRBJ1-5, the complete variable domain reads DGGITQSPKYLFRKEGQNVTLSCEQNLNHDAMYWYRQDPGQGLRLIYYSQIVNDFQKGDIAEGYSVSREKKESFPLTVTSAQKNPTAFYLCASSISGDQPQHFGDGTRLSIL.

The genes are TRBV6-2 or TRBV6-3 and TRBJ2-6; 9 bases fit TRBD1. The germline CDR1 and CDR2 sequences are MNHEY and SVGEGT. The CDR3 has 18 residues. The trim removed 4 bases at V and 3 bases at J, leaving 10 bases unmatched. The CDR3 DNA reads as TGTGCCAGCAGTTCCCCCCGGGACAGGGTGGATGGGGCCAACGTCCTGACTTTC. Translation: CASSSPRDRVDGANVLTF.

The chain is built from TRBV18 and TRBJ2-1, with 8 bases fitting TRBD2. The length of the CDR3 is 16 residues. Germline CDR1 reads KGHSH; CDR2 reads LQKENI. Trimming removed 0 bases from V and 6 bases from J; junction bases left unmatched: 7. The DNA of the CDR3 is TGTGCCAGCTCACCACCCGGCGCGGGGGGCCTCAATGAGCAGTTCTTC. It yields the protein CASSPPGAGGLNEQFF.

The J gene is TRBJ1-4, the V gene TRBV2; TRBD1 aligns across 7 bases. From germline, CDR1 is SNHLY and CDR2 FYNNEI. This CDR3 spans 17 amino acids. With V trimmed by 6 bases and J by 4 bases, 14 bases remained unmatched. CDR3 sequence (DNA): TGTGCCAGCAGCTTGGTACCCGACAGGGAAGTTAATGAAAAACTGTTTTTT. It translates to CASSLVPDREVNEKLFF. Supplemented by reference TRBV2 and TRBJ1-4, the full variable domain reads EPEVTQTPSHQVTQMGQEVILRCVPISNHLYFYWYRQILGQKVEFLVSFYNNEISEKSEIFDDQFSVERPDGSNFTLKIRSTKLEDSAMYFCASSLVPDREVNEKLFFGSGTQLSVL.

The V gene is TRBV9, the J gene TRBJ1-2; unclear D gene. Germline CDR1 and CDR2: SGDLS and YYNGEE. Trimming stripped 0 bases from V and 9 bases from J, with 6 bases between. The CDR3 contains 11 residues. This CDR3 is CASSVGVSYTF. The CDR3, as DNA: TGTGCCAGCAGCGTAGGTGTCAGCTACACCTTC.

The rearrangement joins TRBV11-3 to TRBJ2-4, with D possibly matching TRBD2 (7 bases). The germline V gene encodes CDR1 SGHNT and CDR2 YENEEA. The CDR3 consists of 20 residues. V was shortened by 5 bases and J by 1 base, with 27 bases between the two germline ends. The CDR3 DNA is TGTGCCAGCAGCCCAACCCGGGGGGCAGGGAGGGTACCGGCCAAAAACATTCAGTACTTC. Translating it yields CASSPTRGAGRVPAKNIQYF.

The table lists this clone with a count of one. J is TRBJ1-5 and V is TRBV19, with 9 nucleotides matching TRBD1. This CDR3 contains 16 residues. Germline lookup yields CDR1 LNHDA and CDR2 SQIVND (reference sequence). J was trimmed by 7 bases and V by 2 bases; bases with no gene match: 9. The CDR3 spells CASSIIPGQGEQPQHF. Here the CDR3 DNA reads TGTGCCAGTAGTATAATTCCGGGACAGGGTGAGCAGCCCCAGCATTTT.

The V and J genes are TRBV5-4 and TRBJ1-4; 8 bases match TRBD1. This CDR3 is built from 16 residues. The germline V gene encodes CDR1 SGHNT and CDR2 YYREEE (reference sequence). J gave up 7 bases and V 1 base, and 9 bases lay outside the gene matches. The CDR3 is CASSLTGQGGVEKLFF. The CDR3 DNA sequence: TGTGCCAGCAGCTTGACCGGACAGGGAGGAGTTGAAAAACTGTTTTTT.

The chain is built from TRBV5-8 and TRBJ1-5; TRBD1 aligns across 7 bases. The CDR3 is 13 amino acids. The germline V gene encodes CDR1 SGHTS and CDR2 YDEGEE. V lost 7 bases, J lost 5 bases, and 6 bases stayed unmatched. CDR3 residues: CASARQGDQPQHF. The CDR3 coding sequence is TGTGCCAGCGCGCGACAGGGAGATCAGCCCCAGCATTTT. The variable domain in full, with the rest retrieved from reference TRBV5-8 and TRBJ1-5, is EAGVTQSPTHLIKTRGQQATLRCSPISGHTSVYWYQQALGLGLQFLLWYDEGEERNRGNFPPRFSGRQFPNYSSELNVNALELEDSALYLCASARQGDQPQHFGDGTRLSIL.

This clone occurred once. V usage is TRBV25-1 and J usage is TRBJ1-6, with 7 bases identical to TRBD1. Germline trimming cut 6 bases from V and 7 bases from J; bases unmatched to any gene: 6. In germline, CDR1 is MGHDK, CDR2 SYGVNS. This CDR3 contains 14 residues. Here the CDR3 DNA reads TGTGCCAGCAGGCAGGAGGGGGCCAATTCACCCCTCCACTTT. Protein product: CASRQEGANSPLHF. Combining the CDR3 with reference TRBV25-1 and TRBJ1-6 gives the whole variable domain EADIYQTPRYLVIGTGKKITLECSQTMGHDKMYWYQQDPGMELHLIHYSYGVNSTEKGDLSSESTVSRIRTEHFPLTLESARPSHTSQYLCASRQEGANSPLHFGNGTRLTVT.

The chain links TRBV19 to TRBJ1-2, with D perhaps matching TRBD1 (5 bases). The CDR3 sequence is 16 residues long. V was pared by 8 bases and J by 0 bases, with 19 bases between. The V gene's germline CDR1 is LNHDA and CDR2 SQIVND (reference sequence). In DNA, the CDR3 is TGTGCCAGTTCTCCTGAGGGGACTCTCACTAACTATGGCTACACCTTC. Amino acids: CASSPEGTLTNYGYTF.

The V gene is TRBV3-1 (or the pseudogene TRBV3-2), the J gene TRBJ2-5, with TRBD1 matching 7 bases. J gave up 7 bases and V 3 bases, and 5 bases lay outside the gene matches. Germline V gene sequence: CDR1 LGHDT, CDR2 YNNKEL (reference sequence). The CDR3 has 13 amino acids. This CDR3 is CASSHTEGATQYF. The CDR3 coding sequence is TGTGCCAGCAGCCATACTGAGGGGGCGACCCAGTACTTC.

This chain connects TRBV15 to TRBJ1-2, with D possibly matching TRBD1 (5 bases). Trimming pared 3 bases from V and 4 bases from J, leaving 12 bases between. Germline V gene data show CDR1 as LNHNV and CDR2 as YYDKDF (reference sequence). The CDR3 totals 14 residues. The CDR3 is CATSSPGFPYGYTF. In DNA form, the CDR3 reads TGTGCCACCAGCAGCCCAGGGTTTCCCTATGGCTACACCTTC.

V and J are TRBV9 and TRBJ1-5; 7 nucleotides match TRBD1. CDR3 length: 14 residues. J gave up 2 bases and V 4 bases, and 3 bases lay outside the gene matches. Germline-derived CDR1 and CDR2 are SGDLS and YYNGEE. The CDR3 coding sequence is TGTGCCAGCAGCTCGGGACAGCGCAATCAGCCCCAGCATTTT. Protein product: CASSSGQRNQPQHF.